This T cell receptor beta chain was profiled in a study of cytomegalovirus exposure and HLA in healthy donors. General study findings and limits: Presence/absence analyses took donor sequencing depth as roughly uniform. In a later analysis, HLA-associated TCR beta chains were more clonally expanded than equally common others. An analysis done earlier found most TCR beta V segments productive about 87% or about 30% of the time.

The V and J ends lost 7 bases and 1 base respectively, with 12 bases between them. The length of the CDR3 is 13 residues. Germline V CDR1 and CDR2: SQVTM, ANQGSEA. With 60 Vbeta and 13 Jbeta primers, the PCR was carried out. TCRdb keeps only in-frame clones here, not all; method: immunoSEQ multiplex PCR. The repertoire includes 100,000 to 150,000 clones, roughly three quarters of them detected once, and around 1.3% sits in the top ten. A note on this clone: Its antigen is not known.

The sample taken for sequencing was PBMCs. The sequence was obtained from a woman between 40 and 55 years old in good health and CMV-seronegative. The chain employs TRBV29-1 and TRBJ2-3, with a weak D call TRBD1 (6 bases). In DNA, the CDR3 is TGCAGCGGGGACAAGGGCGGCACAGATACGCAGTATTTT. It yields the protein CSGDKGGTDTQYF.